The rows below give T cell receptor beta chains drawn from one sample of a study of shared clonotypes between healthy human individuals. TCRdb's copy holds only in-frame clones and misses some; the assay was immunoSEQ multiplex PCR. The sample includes 1,500,000 or so clones, approximately 98.5% of them seen just once. Material for sequencing was naive CD4+ T cells sorted from blood. Every receptor here comes from a man between 25 and 39 years old in good health. CDR3s include the opening cysteine and the closing phenylalanine or tryptophan. D genes are given only for firm matches. Some rows have no size entry. The others give once, few or many, or a class for an expanded clone.

J gene	D gene	clone size	V gene	CDR3 DNA	CDR3 protein
TRBJ1-5	NA	NA	TRBV2	TGTGCCAGCAGTGAAAGTCCCACTCACAATCAGCCCCAGCATTTT	CASSESPTHNQPQHF
TRBJ2-3	TRBD1	NA	TRBV11-3	TGTGCCAGCAGCACCAGTCAGGGGGACACAGATACGCAGTATTTT	CASSTSQGDTDTQYF
TRBJ2-7	TRBD1	NA	TRBV15	TGTGCCACCAGCAGAGGAGGCAGGGGGCAATCCTACGAGCAGTACTTC	CATSRGGRGQSYEQYF
TRBJ2-5	NA	NA	TRBV7-9	TGTGCCAGCAGCTTAAGGGGCTGGCAGGGTCATATGTACCAAGAGACCCAGTACTTC	CASSLRGWQGHMYQETQYF
TRBJ2-3	NA	NA	TRBV7-6	TGTGCCAGCAGCTTTCGCGGATCAGATACGCAGTATTTT	CASSFRGSDTQYF
TRBJ2-7	NA	NA	TRBV2	TGTGCCAGCAAAAAGCTTCCGGGACACCAAAAACTCAGCTCCTACGAGCAGTACTTC	CASKKLPGHQKLSSYEQYF
TRBJ2-7	NA	NA	TRBV10-1	TGCGCCAGCAGTGAGTTGGGGACGGAGTACGAGCAGTACTTC	CASSELGTEYEQYF
TRBJ1-5	NA	NA	TRBV30	TGTGCCTGGAGTGTAAAGTTCGGAGATCAGCCCCAGCATTTT	CAWSVKFGDQPQHF
TRBJ1-5	NA	NA	TRBV16	TGTGCCAGCAGCCTCTCCAGGATCCGCGATCAGCCCCAGCATTTT	CASSLSRIRDQPQHF
TRBJ2-1	TRBD2	NA	TRBV6-5	TGTGCCAGCAGTCTAACTAGCGGGGCCTACAATGAGCAGTTCTTC	CASSLTSGAYNEQFF
TRBJ2-7	NA	NA	TRBV5-1	TGCGCCAGCAGCCCCGCCAGCCCCCGTAGCTCCTACGAGCAGTACTTC	CASSPASPRSSYEQYF
TRBJ2-1	NA	NA	TRBV14	TGTGCCAGCAGCCAAGATGGTCTCTCATCCGGGGAGCAGTTCTTC	CASSQDGLSSGEQFF
TRBJ2-5	NA	once	TRBV5-6	TGTGCCAGCAGCTTACAGAATACAAGAGCTATGGAGACCCAGTACTTC	CASSLQNTRAMETQYF
TRBJ2-5	NA	NA	TRBV5-8	TGTGCCAGCAGCCCCCTTGCAGGGGTAGAGACCCAGTACTTC	CASSPLAGVETQYF
TRBJ1-4	TRBD1	NA	TRBV19	TGTGCCAGTAGAACTGGACAGGGCGGTGTAAAACTGTTTTTT	CASRTGQGGVKLFF
TRBJ2-7	NA	NA	TRBV19	TGTGCCACCGGGGACCGATACGAGCAGTACTTC	CATGDRYEQYF
TRBJ2-2	NA	NA	TRBV19	TGTGCCAGTAGTAGCGGGACTCGCCACGGGGAGCTGTTTTTT	CASSSGTRHGELFF
TRBJ2-1	TRBD2	NA	TRBV5-6	TGTGCCAGCAGCTTCCCAAATTCGGGAGGGCAGGGTGAGCAGTTCTTC	CASSFPNSGGQGEQFF
TRBJ2-3	NA	NA	TRBV7-9	TGTGCCAGCAGCGTCGTCAGGTGGGGAGACACAGATACGCAGTATTTT	CASSVVRWGDTDTQYF
TRBJ2-3	NA	NA	TRBV5-1	TGCGCCAGCAGGCTGGTAGCGGCCACAGATACGCAGTATTTT	CASRLVAATDTQYF
TRBJ2-7	TRBD2	NA	TRBV27	TGTGCCAGCAGTGGACGGTTCGGGACTAGTACCTACGAGCAGTACTTC	CASSGRFGTSTYEQYF
TRBJ1-2	TRBD1	NA	TRBV7-2	TGTGCCAGCAGCTTAGTCGACAGGGGTGGGCGCAGCTATGGCTACACCTTC	CASSLVDRGGRSYGYTF
TRBJ1-1	NA	NA	TRBV7-2	TGTGCCAGCAGCTTCGCCATGAACACTGAAGCTTTCTTT	CASSFAMNTEAFF
TRBJ2-3	TRBD2	NA	TRBV6-6	TGTGCCAGCAGTTACCGGACTAGCGGCACAGATACGCAGTATTTT	CASSYRTSGTDTQYF
TRBJ1-5	NA	NA	TRBV30	TGTGCCTGGAGTCATGGTCAGCCCCAGCATTTT	CAWSHGQPQHF
TRBJ2-7	NA	NA	TRBV6-5	TGTGCCAGCAGCCTAACCTACGAGCAGTACTTC	CASSLTYEQYF
TRBJ2-7	NA	NA	TRBV5-1	TGCGCCAGCAGCTTATGGGCTGGCTCCTACGAGCAGTACTTC	CASSLWAGSYEQYF
TRBJ2-1	NA	NA	TRBV5-1	TGCGCCAGCAGTTACCAGGGGAGTAGCTCCTACAATGAGCAGTTCTTC	CASSYQGSSSYNEQFF
TRBJ1-4	NA	NA	TRBV5-4	TGTGCCAGCAGCTTGTACCAGAATGAAAAACTGTTTTTT	CASSLYQNEKLFF
TRBJ2-5	NA	NA	TRBV18	TGTGCCAGCTCACCCCCCGGGACGTTGAAAGAGACCCAGTACTTC	CASSPPGTLKETQYF
TRBJ2-1	TRBD2	NA	TRBV4-1	TGCGCCAGCAGCCAAGCACTAGCGGGAGGGCCCAAAGATGAGCAGTTCTTC	CASSQALAGGPKDEQFF
TRBJ2-1	NA	NA	TRBV18	TGTGCCAGCTCACCTCGAGGGACTTCCCAGGGCCGGTCCTACAATGAGCAGTTCTTC	CASSPRGTSQGRSYNEQFF
TRBJ2-7	TRBD2	NA	TRBV7-2	TGTGCCAGCAGCTCGGGACTAGCAGGTTACGAGCAGTACTTC	CASSSGLAGYEQYF
TRBJ2-2	NA	NA	TRBV5-1	TGCGCCAGCAGCACCGGACTGGCGAACACCGGGGAGCTGTTTTTT	CASSTGLANTGELFF
TRBJ2-5	TRBD2	NA	TRBV19	TGTGCCAGTAGTTCCCTAGCGGGAGATGGAGAGACCCAGTACTTC	CASSSLAGDGETQYF